Listed below are T cell receptor beta chains from one sample, sequenced in a study of T cell responses to AZD1222 COVID-19 vaccine. Sequenced by immunoSEQ multiplex PCR; TCRdb stores in-frame clones only, minus some. The profile covers 60,000 to 80,000 clones, with 80% appearing a single time and 47% taken by the ten largest. The sequencing used peripheral blood, collected 28 days after the second AZD1222 dose. All receptors come from an adult who received the AZD1222 COVID-19 vaccine. Each CDR3 is given without its conserved first and last residue. Clone size is stated in some rows and not others, as once, few, many or a class when expanded.

V gene	clone size	CDR3 protein
TRBV15	once	ATSRDRGSGQPQH
TRBV7-8	NA	ASSFQGDQETQY
TRBV6-6	NA	ASKPAPTEQF
TRBV5-6	NA	ASSTEGYGYT
TRBV9	NA	ASSLPLAGVTDTQY
TRBV2	NA	ASSVSNAGELF
TRBV28	NA	ASSTPGLGYEQY
TRBV7-2	NA	ASSLGGISTYEQY
TRBV5-1	few	ASSLAGLENYEQY
TRBV11-2	once	ASSLWSGKDTQY
TRBV5-4	few	ASSSGVGLADTGELF
TRBV5-1	NA	ASSSAGANTGELF
TRBV19	few	ASSSTMGDTEAF
TRBV3-1/TRBV3-2	few	ASSQGQGWQY
TRBV19	NA	ASSTAVGFRRNQPQH
TRBV7-3	NA	ASSARQGGDSEQF
TRBV7-6	NA	ASSLGAAALTDTQY
TRBV3-1/TRBV3-2	few	ASSHGAYQETQY
TRBV7-8	NA	ASRSTGGEQY
TRBV7-2	NA	ASSLTSGGTAGELF
TRBV7-9	NA	ASSITQGNPYEQY
TRBV4-3	NA	ASSLGTGGANTGELF
TRBV2	NA	ASSVWGGDTQY
TRBV20-1	NA	SAMILNTQY
TRBV27	NA	ASSPTSGAGVGYGYT
TRBV7-3	once	ASSLASYNEQF
TRBV29-1	once	SVEDLQGLLGGYT
TRBV10-3	once	AISASDRDQPQH
TRBV19	NA	ASSISGRSYNEQF